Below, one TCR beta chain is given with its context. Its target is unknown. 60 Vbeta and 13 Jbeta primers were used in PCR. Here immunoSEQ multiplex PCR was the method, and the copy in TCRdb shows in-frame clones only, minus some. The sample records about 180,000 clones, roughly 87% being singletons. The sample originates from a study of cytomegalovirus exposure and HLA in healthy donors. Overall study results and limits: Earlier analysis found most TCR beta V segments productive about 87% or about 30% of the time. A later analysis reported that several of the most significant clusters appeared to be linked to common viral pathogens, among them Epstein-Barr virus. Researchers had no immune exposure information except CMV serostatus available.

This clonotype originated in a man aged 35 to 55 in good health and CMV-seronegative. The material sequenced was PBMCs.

In nucleotides, the CDR3 is TGTGCCAGCAGCGTAGAACAGATTGACACCGGGGAGCTGTTTTTT. Translating it yields CASSVEQIDTGELFF. The chain carries TRBV9 and TRBJ2-2; D ambiguous. The CDR3 totals 15 residues. V was pared by 0 bases and J by 3 bases, with 9 bases between. Germline CDR1 reads SGDLS; CDR2 reads YYNGEE.